This passage covers 20 T cell receptor beta chains from one sample sequenced in a study of blood T cell repertoires in COVID-19. Using immunoSEQ multiplex PCR, the repertoire was profiled, and TCRdb retains in-frame clones only, with some absent. Seen here are more than 70,000 clones, 75% to 95% observed once, and the top ten hold approximately 5%. Source material: peripheral blood. The receptors originated from a woman under 30 with acute or convalescent COVID-19.

The chain carries TRBV6-2 or TRBV6-3 and TRBJ1-1; weak D call: TRBD1 (5 bases). V was clipped by 0 bases and J by 1 base, with 12 bases between them. This CDR3 spans 16 amino acids. From germline, CDR1 is MNHEY and CDR2 SVGEGT. The CDR3: CASSYSAGRRNTEAFF. CDR3 nucleotides: TGTGCCAGCAGTTACTCCGCGGGGCGGCGGAACACTGAAGCTTTCTTT.

The chain employs TRBV11-2 and TRBJ1-1, with 9 bases lining up with TRBD1. V lost 5 bases and J lost 5; bases outside the gene matches: 6. This CDR3 is 14 amino acids long. Per germline, CDR1 SGHAT and CDR2 FQNNGV. CDR3 amino acids: CASSPRDRETEAFF. For the CDR3, the DNA is TGTGCCAGCAGCCCCCGGGACAGGGAGACTGAAGCTTTCTTT.

The V gene is TRBV28, the J gene TRBJ1-1; no clear D. The CDR3 spans 11 residues. Looked up from germline, CDR1 is MDHEN and CDR2 is SYDVKM. Trimming left V 5 bases short and J 3 bases short, with 4 bases between. The CDR3 nucleotides read TGTGCCAGCAGTCCGGACACTGAAGCTTTCTTT. Its protein product is CASSPDTEAFF.

This chain connects TRBV9 to TRBJ2-5; 9 nucleotides match TRBD1. The trim removed 3 bases at V and 5 bases at J, leaving 8 bases unmatched. The CDR3 loop spans 15 amino acids. Germline CDR1 is SGDLS and CDR2 is YYNGEE. The CDR3 bases are TGTGCCAGCAGCGCAGAACAGGGGGCGCTTGAGACCCAGTACTTC. Protein product: CASSAEQGALETQYF. Full variable domain (outside the CDR3, taken from reference TRBV9 and TRBJ2-5): DSGVTQTPKHLITATGQRVTLRCSPRSGDLSVYWYQQSLDQGLQFLIQYYNGEERAKGNILERFSAQQFPDLHSELNLSSLELGDSALYFCASSAEQGALETQYFGPGTRLLVL.

DNA for the CDR3: TGTGCCAGCAGCGTACGACAGGGGTTGAACACTGAAGCTTTCTTT. Translating it yields CASSVRQGLNTEAFF. The rearrangement joins TRBV6-5 to TRBJ1-1; 8 nucleotides line up with TRBD1. This CDR3 is built from 15 residues. The germline V gene has CDR1 MNHEY and CDR2 SVGAGI. The V segment lost 6 bases and the J segment 0 bases; nucleotides outside the gene matches: 6.

This clone was found a few times. The chain combines TRBV18 with TRBJ1-4; 8 bases are a match to TRBD1. Unmatched junction bases numbered 7, after V lost 5 bases and J lost 5 bases. The germline V gene encodes CDR1 KGHSH and CDR2 LQKENI. The CDR3 runs 15 residues. The CDR3 loop reads CASSKNRDRNEKLFF. The CDR3, as DNA: TGTGCCAGCTCAAAGAACCGGGACAGGAATGAAAAACTGTTTTTT.

On this clone: One junction end disagrees with the germline gene, perhaps due to a read error. The genes are TRBV9 and TRBJ2-1; the match to TRBD2 covers 13 bases. This CDR3 region has 18 residues. CDR1 is SGDLS and CDR2 is YYNGEE in the germline V gene. CDR3 DNA sequence: TGCGCCAGCAGCCATCCCATTGGACTAGCGGGAGTTGCAGGCGAGCAGTTCTTC. Its translation: CASSHPIGLAGVAGEQFF.

The genes are TRBV4-1 and TRBJ1-1; 9 bases are a match to TRBD1. The CDR3 sequence is 15 residues long. Germline V gene lookup returns CDR1 MGHRA and CDR2 YSYEKL. J was trimmed by 10 bases and V by 2 bases; bases with no gene match: 11. The CDR3 bases are TGCGCCAGCAGCCAAACCGGGACAGGGATAGTCAGAGCTTTCTTT. Encoded protein: CASSQTGTGIVRAFF.

The chain has TRBV6-2 or TRBV6-3 and TRBJ1-1, with 11 bases aligning to TRBD1. Germline V gene data show CDR1 as MNHEY and CDR2 as SVGEGT. After removal of 2 bases from V and 4 bases from J, the junction contained 9 bases not matched to a gene. This CDR3 has 17 amino acids. Here the CDR3 DNA reads TGTGCCAGCAGTTACGATCCGGACAGGGGGCTTTTCACTGAAGCTTTCTTT. It is translated as CASSYDPDRGLFTEAFF.

The rearrangement uses TRBV28 and TRBJ1-2, with TRBD1 identical over 8 bases. Germline trimming cut 5 bases from V and 7 bases from J; bases unmatched to any gene: 3. The CDR3 contains 12 residues. In germline, CDR1 is MDHEN, CDR2 SYDVKM. CDR3 sequence (DNA): TGTGCCAGCAGTACGGACAGGGTTGGCTACACCTTC. Amino acids: CASSTDRVGYTF.

CDR3 nucleotide sequence: TGCAGCGTTGCTGAAGGTGCGGCTCGAAACACCATATATTTT. Encoded protein: CSVAEGAARNTIYF. The chain employs TRBV29-1 and TRBJ1-3; no clear D gene. V dropped 4 bases and J dropped 5 bases, with 15 bases sitting between them. The CDR3 loop spans 14 amino acids. Germline CDR1 SQVTM, CDR2 ANQGSEA. Filled out from reference TRBV29-1 and TRBJ1-3, the complete variable domain reads SAVISQKPSRDICQRGTSLTIQCQVDSQVTMMFWYRQQPGQSLTLIATANQGSEATYESGFVIDKFPISRPNLTFSTLTVSNMSPEDSSIYLCSVAEGAARNTIYFGEGSWLTVV.

The count of this clone is one. The rearrangement uses TRBV2 and TRBJ2-3; D possibly corresponds to TRBD2 (5 bases). Germline CDR1 SNHLY, CDR2 FYNNEI. V shed 6 bases and J shed 3 bases, with 13 bases lying between them. The CDR3 runs 14 residues. The CDR3 nucleotides read TGTGCCAGCAGCTGGAGAGAGGGAACAGATACGCAGTATTTT. It encodes CASSWREGTDTQYF.

The V gene is TRBV2, the J gene TRBJ1-4; no clear D gene. CDR3 length: 12 residues. Trimming pared 4 bases from V and 10 bases from J, leaving 10 bases between. Germline V gives CDR1 SNHLY, CDR2 FYNNEI. In DNA form, the CDR3 reads TGTGCCAGCAGTGCAGACACTGGAAAACTGTTTTTT. Translated, it gives CASSADTGKLFF.

This chain joins TRBV20-1 and TRBJ1-1, with D possibly TRBD1 on 6 matching bases. The germline gives CDR1 DFQATT, CDR2 SNEGSKA (reference sequence). CDR3 length equals 14 residues. The ends were cut back, 3 bases at V and 5 bases at J, with 16 bases in the middle. CDR3 sequence (DNA): TGCAGTGCTAGTAGTCAGGGGATAGTAACTGAAGCTTTCTTT. Protein product: CSASSQGIVTEAFF.

The chain combines TRBV30 with TRBJ2-1; D might be TRBD2 (6 bases). Germline V gene data show CDR1 as GTSNPN and CDR2 as SVGIG (reference sequence). This CDR3 region has 18 residues. V lost 2 bases, J lost 5 bases, and 25 bases lay in between. CDR3 sequence: CAWSSTIRRVGSDNEQFF. CDR3 in DNA: TGTGCCTGGAGTTCGACTATACGGAGGGTAGGGTCGGACAATGAGCAGTTCTTC.

CDR3 region: CASSSLAGTYEQYF. Here the CDR3 DNA reads TGTGCCAGCAGTTCACTAGCGGGGACCTACGAGCAGTACTTC. The chain recombines TRBV6-2 or TRBV6-3 with TRBJ2-7; 10 bases are shared with TRBD2. Germline CDR1 reads MNHEY; CDR2 reads SVGEGT. The J segment lost 2 bases and the V segment lost 4 bases, leaving 2 bases of the junction unmatched. The CDR3 is 14 residues long.

The chain is built from TRBV7-9 and TRBJ1-6; 10 nucleotides align to TRBD1. CDR1 is SEHNR and CDR2 is FQNEAQ in the germline V gene (reference sequence). J was trimmed by 9 bases and V by 4 bases; bases with no gene match: 9. The CDR3 loop spans 16 amino acids. The CDR3 region has the DNA TGTGCCAGCAGCTCCGGACAGGGGGTATATGGTTCACCCCTCCACTTT. Protein sequence: CASSSGQGVYGSPLHF.

This chain joins TRBV2 and TRBJ2-3; a possible D gene is TRBD2 (6 bases). Germline lookup yields CDR1 SNHLY and CDR2 FYNNEI. The length of the CDR3 is 15 residues. V was trimmed by 5 bases and J by 1 base, leaving 13 bases between them. The CDR3: CASSRLERRTDTQYF. The DNA for the CDR3 is TGTGCCAGCAGTCGACTAGAGCGGCGCACAGATACGCAGTATTTT.

The gene calls are TRBV15 and TRBJ1-5; TRBD1 might be the D (5 bases). Germline CDR1 LNHNV, CDR2 YYDKDF (reference sequence). This CDR3 region has 16 residues. Trimming shortened V by 1 base and J by 4 bases, and 14 bases separated the two germline ends. CDR3 nucleotides: TGTGCCACCAGCAGAGGAGTACCTAGGGGAAATCAGCCCCAGCATTTT. It yields the protein CATSRGVPRGNQPQHF. The full variable domain, with the rest looked up from reference TRBV15 and TRBJ1-5, is DAMVIQNPRYQVTQFGKPVTLSCSQTLNHNVMYWYQQKSSQAPKLLFHYYDKDFNNEADTPDNFQSRRPNTSFCFLDIRSPGLGDTAMYLCATSRGVPRGNQPQHFGDGTRLSIL.

This sequence joins TRBV25-1 and TRBJ1-1, with 8 bases fitting TRBD1. V was pared by 4 bases and J by 0 bases, with 10 bases of the junction left unmatched. The V gene's germline CDR1 is MGHDK and CDR2 SYGVNS. The CDR3 is made up of 17 amino acids. The CDR3 DNA is TGTGCCAGCAGTGGAGGACAGGGAGTTTTTTTGAACACTGAAGCTTTCTTT. Amino acid sequence: CASSGGQGVFLNTEAFF.